These T cell receptor beta chains were read from a single sample in a study of spatial heterogeneity in lung cancer. TCRdb ran MiXCR on the 5' RACE reads and lists one entry per CDR3 protein. The table includes approximately 5,000 distinct CDR3 sequences, under 20% detected once. Sequencing used lung tumor tissue, obtained at surgery. The receptors here all came from a male donor with early-stage non-small cell lung cancer. Each CDR3 is given with its conserved first and last residue. Fields, in order: V gene, clone size, J gene, D gene, CDR3 DNA, CDR3 protein. The D gene is left open where the match is weak. Not all rows give a size; the values are once, few, many and, for expanded clones, a class.

TRBV7-2	NA	TRBJ1-5	TRBD1	TGTGCCAGCAGCTTAGTTGGGACAGGGTGGTTGCCCCAGCATTTT	CASSLVGTGWLPQHF
TRBV6-1	few	TRBJ1-1	TRBD1	TGTGCCACCCTAGGGGGCTTAACTGAAGCTTTCTTT	CATLGGLTEAFF
TRBV12-3/TRBV12-4	medium-sized	TRBJ2-3	TRBD2	TGTGCCAGCAGTCCCGGGACTAGCGCTGGGGATACGCAGTATTTT	CASSPGTSAGDTQYF
TRBV20-1	medium-sized	TRBJ2-2	NA	TGCAGTGCTAGTGGACTGAACACCGGGGAGCTGTTTTTT	CSASGLNTGELFF
TRBV2	NA	TRBJ2-7	TRBD1	TGTGCCAGCAGTCTGACAGGGGGTAAGCAGTACTTC	CASSLTGGKQYF
TRBV10-3	NA	TRBJ2-7	NA	TGTGCCATCAGTGAGACTTCGCCCTACGAGCAGTACTTC	CAISETSPYEQYF
TRBV7-9	medium-sized	TRBJ2-7	NA	TGTGCCAGCAGCTCCTCGGTCGAATACGAGCAGTACTTC	CASSSSVEYEQYF
TRBV12-3/TRBV12-4	many	TRBJ1-6	TRBD1	TGTGCCAGCAGGAAGGGACAGGGGGCCGGAGTTTCACCCCTCCACTTT	CASRKGQGAGVSPLHF
TRBV19	NA	TRBJ1-5	TRBD1	TGTGCCAGTAGTATCTCCGGGACAGGATCTCAGCCCCAGCATTTT	CASSISGTGSQPQHF
TRBV4-2	medium-sized	TRBJ1-4	NA	TGTGCCAGCAGCCAAGAGTTGAGGGGGAATGAAAAACTGTTTTTT	CASSQELRGNEKLFF
TRBV4-1	medium-sized	TRBJ2-3	NA	TGCGCCAGCAGCCAAGATACCAACACAGATACGCAGTATTTT	CASSQDTNTDTQYF
TRBV9	few	TRBJ2-7	NA	TGTGCCAGCAGCGTGGACGGACAGACCTACGAGCAGTACTTC	CASSVDGQTYEQYF
TRBV5-6	medium-sized	TRBJ2-6	NA	TGTGCCAGCAGCTTGGGTTTCTCTGGGGCCAACGTCCTGACTTTC	CASSLGFSGANVLTF
TRBV23-1	medium-sized	TRBJ2-1	TRBD2	TGCGCCAGCAGCCTACTGGGGGATCCGGGACTAGAGAGTACGAATGAGCAGTTCTTC	CASSLLGDPGLESTNEQFF
TRBV18	many	TRBJ2-1	NA	TGTGCCAGCTCACCAAAGGAGTCAGCCCCCAATGAGCAGTTCTTC	CASSPKESAPNEQFF
TRBV18	NA	TRBJ2-5	NA	TGTGCCAGCTCACCCTCGGTTAACCAAGAGACCCAGTACTTC	CASSPSVNQETQYF
TRBV3-1	medium-sized	TRBJ2-3	NA	TGTGCCAGCAGCTCGGGACTTACTAGCACAGATACGCAGTATTTT	CASSSGLTSTDTQYF
TRBV3-1	medium-sized	TRBJ2-5	NA	TGTGCCAGCAGCGCCCAGGGGGGCCAAGAGACCCAGTACTTC	CASSAQGGQETQYF
TRBV9	NA	TRBJ2-2	NA	TGTGCCAGCAGCGCCCTACAGGGGAACACCGGGGAGCTGTTTTTT	CASSALQGNTGELFF
TRBV2	few	TRBJ2-3	NA	TGTGCCAGCAGTGAACGGACAGCTGGCACAGATACGCAGTATTTT	CASSERTAGTDTQYF
TRBV20-1	NA	TRBJ2-3	NA	TGCAGTGGTTCCCGCACAGATACGCAGTATTTT	CSGSRTDTQYF
TRBV2	NA	TRBJ2-7	NA	TGTGCCAGCAGTTTTCAGAGGGACGTGGGATCCTACGAGCAGTACTTC	CASSFQRDVGSYEQYF
TRBV6-5	NA	TRBJ2-1	TRBD2	TGTGCCAGCAGTTACGCGGGAGGATACTACAATGAGCAGTTCTTC	CASSYAGGYYNEQFF